This T cell receptor (beta chain) was identified in a study of blood T cell repertoires in COVID-19. For the study at large: Some COVID-19 samples were acute and others convalescent; all came from the United States, Italy and Spain. The analysed material was cDNA or gDNA that came from T cells, B-cell-depleted T cells, or PBMCs.

In the authors' workflow: The assay estimated nucleated cells by amplifying reference gene primers. Here immunoSEQ multiplex PCR was the method, and the copy in TCRdb shows in-frame clones only, minus some. Clone size and V and J calls were adopted from that table, with D and trimming inferred from the DNA. The repertoire holds more than 100,000 clones, with about 88% as singletons. Germline-derived CDR1 and CDR2 are GTSNPN and SVGIG (reference sequence). V gave up 4 bases and J gave up 0 bases, with 4 bases separating them. This CDR3 has 13 residues. The receptor was derived from a woman of 80 years or more with acute or convalescent COVID-19. The chain carries TRBV30 and TRBJ2-6; the D is unclear. Sequenced: peripheral blood. The CDR3 DNA is TGTGCCTGGACATTCTCTGGGGCCAACGTCCTGACTTTC. Translation: CAWTFSGANVLTF.